This TCR beta chain was sequenced in a study of cytomegalovirus exposure and HLA in healthy donors. Study conclusions and caveats: An observed cluster of highly shared sequence variants was recorded as a likely sequencing artifact. Data from an earlier analysis indicated that most TCR beta V segments were productive either about 87% or about 30% of the time.

Of note for this clone: As yet, its antigen is unknown.

This CDR3 region has 16 residues. The trim removed 5 bases at V and 1 base at J, leaving 9 bases unmatched. The V gene's germline CDR1 is SGHTA and CDR2 FQGTGA. This PCR relied on a set of 60 Vbeta primers and 13 Jbeta primers. Clones were read by immunoSEQ multiplex PCR, and TCRdb kept only the in-frame ones, dropping some. Found here are roughly 170,000 clones, 84% of them singletons; the top ten hold roughly 5%. The sample was PBMCs. The sequence was obtained from a man aged 18 to 30 in good health and CMV-seronegative. The genes are TRBV7-3 and TRBJ1-1, with 8 bases aligning to TRBD1. CDR3 sequence reads: CASSLWTGPGNTEAFF. The CDR3, as DNA: TGTGCCAGCAGCCTCTGGACAGGGCCGGGGAACACTGAAGCTTTCTTT.